This TCR beta chain was obtained from a study of blood T cell repertoires in COVID-19. Study overall: Specimens from acute and convalescent COVID-19 originated in the United States, Italy and Spain.

Authors' analysis steps: Nucleated cell counts were estimated from reference gene primer amplification. TCRdb keeps only in-frame clones here, not all; method: immunoSEQ multiplex PCR. The DNA gave D and trimming, while V, J and clone size come from that table. Here the sample spans some 300,000 clones, over 85% being singletons. Trimming at V came to 0 bases and at J to 9 bases, leaving 11 bases not matched to a gene. CDR3 length: 19 amino acids. CDR1 and CDR2 from the germline V gene are MGHRA and YSYEKL. The sequence derives from a woman in her twenties or thirties with COVID-19, enrolled during active disease. The chain carries TRBV4-1 and TRBJ2-1; TRBD2 matches 16 bases. Input material: peripheral blood. CDR3 DNA: TGCGCCAGCAGCCAAGATCGGGGACTAGCGGGGGGGCTATATTCTGAGCAGTTCTTC. It encodes CASSQDRGLAGGLYSEQFF.